These 15 T cell receptor beta chains were sequenced from one sample in a study of regulatory T cells in long-lasting Graves disease. Time point defined: newly diagnosed GD, antithyroid drugs for less than 3 months. With RNA extracted from PBMCs as input, the TCR library was made. Through Arm-PCR of CDR3 regions and iRepertoire HTBI primers, TCR beta libraries were built. In TCRdb, the multiplex PCR reads were re-called with MiXCR into one record per CDR3 protein. The sample holds 400,000 to 550,000 distinct CDR3 sequences; over 15% are singletons and the top ten take approximately 12%. These data were also filed under a second study, of T cells in Graves' hyperthyroidism and ophthalmopathy.

Sample: peripheral blood mononuclear cells (PBMCs), taken at new diagnosis, from a patient treated with antithyroid drugs. Receptors originate from a woman in her twenties or thirties with Graves disease.

This clonotype was recorded at least ten times. The rearrangement links TRBV20-1 to TRBJ2-1; D remains unclear. V dropped 0 bases and J dropped 12 bases, with 12 bases sitting between them. This CDR3 comprises 12 residues. CDR1 and CDR2 (germline): DFQATT, SNEGSKA (reference sequence). The DNA of the CDR3 is TGCAGTGCTAGAGAGGATCTATTTGGGCAGTTCTTC. This sequence encodes CSAREDLFGQFF.

This clonotype was counted ten times or more. The chain recombines TRBV10-2 with TRBJ1-1; TRBD1 matches 8 bases. Losses at the gene ends were 4 bases for V and 1 base for J; bases not matched to a gene: 14. The germline gives CDR1 WSHSY, CDR2 SAAADI. The length of the CDR3 is 18 residues. The CDR3 DNA reads TGCGCCAGCAGTGGCCCCCGGCCAGGGGGCGCATCGAACACTGAAGCTTTCTTT. It is translated as CASSGPRPGGASNTEAFF.

This clonotype was observed many times. The gene calls are TRBV18 and TRBJ1-2, with 7 bases aligning to TRBD1. The CDR3 loop spans 13 amino acids. V shed 4 bases, J shed 6 bases, and the junction held 5 bases outside the gene matches. Germline CDR1 and CDR2: KGHSH and LQKENI. The CDR3 nucleotides are TGTGCCAGCTCACGAATTGACAGGGATGGCTACACCTTC. This translates into CASSRIDRDGYTF.

This clonotype turned up a few times. The chain joins TRBV20-1 to TRBJ1-2; D is possibly TRBD1 (5 bases). V lost 7 bases to trimming and J lost 6 bases, with 21 bases between them. The V gene's germline CDR1 is DFQATT and CDR2 SNEGSKA (reference sequence). The length of the CDR3 is 14 residues. CDR3 loop: CSVIKGQGPNGYTF. CDR3 bases: TGCAGTGTCATCAAGGGGCAGGGCCCCAATGGCTACACCTTC.

Regarding this clonotype: Germline is not matched at one junction end, which may reflect a read error. The rearrangement uses TRBV5-5 and TRBJ1-1; D is undetermined. CDR3 size: 13 residues. The germline V gene has CDR1 SGHKS and CDR2 YYEKEE (reference sequence). The CDR3 sequence: CASSLDVSPKAFF. The CDR3 nucleotides read TGCGCCAGCAGCTTAGATGTATCGCCAAAAGCTTTCTTT.

This clonotype was counted many times. The J gene is TRBJ2-7, the V gene TRBV27; the D gene is possibly TRBD2 (5 bases). Looked up from germline, CDR1 is MNHEY and CDR2 is SMNVEV (reference sequence). Trimming stripped 5 bases from V and 4 bases from J, with 21 bases between. This CDR3 has 16 amino acids. The CDR3 sequence: CASSRLLPVQFYEQYF. CDR3 nucleotides: TGTGCCAGCAGTCGACTACTCCCCGTACAATTTTACGAGCAGTACTTC.

The chain recombines TRBV18 with TRBJ2-7; the match to TRBD2 covers 12 bases. J was trimmed by 2 bases and V by 6 bases; bases with no gene match: 2. Germline V gene data show CDR1 as KGHSH and CDR2 as LQKENI. CDR3 length: 14 residues. The chain's CDR3 is CASSPSGRAYEQYF. CDR3 sequence (DNA): TGTGCCAGCTCTCCTAGCGGGAGGGCCTACGAGCAGTACTTC.

This rearrangement joins TRBV9 to TRBJ2-5; TRBD2 might be the D (6 bases). Trimming shortened V by 0 bases and J by 5 bases, and 11 bases separated the two germline ends. Germline CDR1 is SGDLS and CDR2 is YYNGEE. This CDR3 is built from 14 residues. The chain's CDR3 is CASSVDGRRETQYF. The DNA for the CDR3 is TGTGCCAGCAGCGTAGACGGGAGAAGGGAGACCCAGTACTTC. Complete variable domain (other parts from reference TRBV9 and TRBJ2-5): DSGVTQTPKHLITATGQRVTLRCSPRSGDLSVYWYQQSLDQGLQFLIQYYNGEERAKGNILERFSAQQFPDLHSELNLSSLELGDSALYFCASSVDGRRETQYFGPGTRLLVL.

The sample holds many counts of this clonotype. The CDR3 DNA sequence: TGCAGTGCTAGAGATCCGAGCGGGAGTCCGTACGAGCAGTACTTC. Its translation is CSARDPSGSPYEQYF. This chain connects TRBV20-1 to TRBJ2-7; 8 nucleotides agree with TRBD2. Per germline, CDR1 DFQATT and CDR2 SNEGSKA (reference sequence). There are 15 residues in the CDR3. The J segment lost 4 bases and the V segment lost 0 bases, leaving 8 bases of the junction unmatched.

The chain recombines TRBV7-9 with TRBJ1-5; D not resolved. Germline V lookup: CDR1 SEHNR, CDR2 FQNEAQ (reference sequence). V lost 0 bases, J lost 12 bases, and 12 bases lay in between. The CDR3 consists of 13 residues. The CDR3 DNA sequence: TGTGCCAGCAGCTTAGCGAAACGGCCGGTCCAGCATTTT. Translation: CASSLAKRPVQHF.

This clonotype was counted ten times or more. This chain links TRBV28 with TRBJ2-7; perhaps TRBD2 as D (6 bases). Germline assignment: CDR1 MDHEN and CDR2 SYDVKM. The CDR3 loop spans 14 amino acids. The V gene lost 6 bases and the J gene lost 2 bases, with 14 bases spanning the gap. The CDR3 loop is CASRPVGEAYEQYF. The CDR3 bases are TGTGCCAGCAGGCCTGTCGGGGAGGCCTACGAGCAGTACTTC.

In its sample, this clonotype was seen many times. The chain has TRBV5-6 and TRBJ1-6; possible D gene TRBD1, 6 bases. V gave up 3 bases and J gave up 8 bases, with 12 bases separating them. The germline CDR1 and CDR2 sequences are SGHDT and YYEEEE. The CDR3 runs 14 residues. The CDR3 region is CASSSRDTDSPLHF. The CDR3 nucleotides read TGTGCCAGCAGCTCCCGGGACACCGATTCACCCCTCCACTTT.

This clonotype was observed a few times. The chain recombines TRBV4-1 with TRBJ1-2; no clear D. The CDR3 is 15 amino acids. Germline values: CDR1 MGHRA, CDR2 YSYEKL. V gave up 0 bases and J gave up 4 bases, with 12 bases separating them. The CDR3 DNA sequence: TGCGCCAGCAGCCAAGAAGTCAATTACCGCTATGGCTACACCTTC. It specifies CASSQEVNYRYGYTF.

This rearrangement joins TRBV27 to TRBJ2-7, with TRBD2 matching 7 bases. CDR1 MNHEY and CDR2 SMNVEV come from the germline V gene (reference sequence). The CDR3 extends over 14 amino acids. V shed 0 bases, J shed 2 bases, and the junction held 1 base outside the gene matches. CDR3 sequence reads: CASSLSGRAYEQYF. The CDR3 DNA sequence: TGTGCCAGCAGTTTATCGGGGAGGGCCTACGAGCAGTACTTC.

This clonotype was observed a handful of times. The V gene is TRBV24-1, the J gene TRBJ2-2; TRBD2 is a possible D gene (5 bases). CDR1 is KGHDR and CDR2 is SFDVKD in the germline V gene. The V end lost 6 bases, the J end lost 7 bases, and 8 bases lay between the germline ends. The CDR3 sequence is 12 residues long. The CDR3 reads CATSFEGGELFF. Written as DNA, the CDR3 is TGTGCCACCAGTTTTGAGGGCGGGGAGCTGTTTTTT.